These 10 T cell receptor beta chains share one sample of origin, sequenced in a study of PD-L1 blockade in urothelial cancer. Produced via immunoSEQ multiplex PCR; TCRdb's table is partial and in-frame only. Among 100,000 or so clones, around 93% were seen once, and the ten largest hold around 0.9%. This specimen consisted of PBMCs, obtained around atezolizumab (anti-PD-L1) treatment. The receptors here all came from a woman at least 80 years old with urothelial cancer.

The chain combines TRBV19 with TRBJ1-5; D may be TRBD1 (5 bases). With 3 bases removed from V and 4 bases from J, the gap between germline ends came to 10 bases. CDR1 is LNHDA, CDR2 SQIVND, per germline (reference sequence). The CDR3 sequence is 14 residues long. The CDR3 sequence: CASSISQGNQPQHF. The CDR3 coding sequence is TGTGCCAGTAGTATCAGTCAGGGAAATCAGCCCCAGCATTTT.

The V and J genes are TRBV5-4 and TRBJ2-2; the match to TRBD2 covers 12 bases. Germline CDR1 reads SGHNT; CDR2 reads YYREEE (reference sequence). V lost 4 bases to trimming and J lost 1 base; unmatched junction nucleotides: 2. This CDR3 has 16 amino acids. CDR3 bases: TGTGCCAGCAGCCCGACTAGCGGGAGGAACACCGGGGAGCTGTTTTTT. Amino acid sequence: CASSPTSGRNTGELFF.

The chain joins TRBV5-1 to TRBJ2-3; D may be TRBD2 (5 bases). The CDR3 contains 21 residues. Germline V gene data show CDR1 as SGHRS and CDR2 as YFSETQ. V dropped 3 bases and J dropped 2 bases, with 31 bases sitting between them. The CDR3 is CASSSTTLSGKAGRVTDTQYF. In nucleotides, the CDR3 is TGCGCCAGCAGCTCAACTACGCTGAGCGGCAAAGCAGGTCGAGTCACAGATACGCAGTATTTT.

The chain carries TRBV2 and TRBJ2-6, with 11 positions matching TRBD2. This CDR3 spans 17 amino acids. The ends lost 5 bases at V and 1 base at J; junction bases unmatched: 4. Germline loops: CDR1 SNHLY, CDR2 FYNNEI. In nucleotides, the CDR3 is TGTGCCAGCAGTATCGGACTAGCGGGTTCTGGGGCCAACGTCCTGACTTTC. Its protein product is CASSIGLAGSGANVLTF.

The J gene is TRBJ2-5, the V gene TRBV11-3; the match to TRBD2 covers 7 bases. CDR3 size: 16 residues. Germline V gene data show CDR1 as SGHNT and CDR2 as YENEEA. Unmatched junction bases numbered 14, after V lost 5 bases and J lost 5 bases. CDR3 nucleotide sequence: TGTGCCAGCAGCCTAGGGGAGGGGCCTAAAGGGGAGACCCAGTACTTC. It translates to CASSLGEGPKGETQYF.

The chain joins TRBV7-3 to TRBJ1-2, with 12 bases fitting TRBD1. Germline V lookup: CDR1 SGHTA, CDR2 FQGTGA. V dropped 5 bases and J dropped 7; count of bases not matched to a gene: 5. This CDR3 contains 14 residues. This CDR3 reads CASSPGQGAGGYTF. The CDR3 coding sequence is TGTGCCAGCAGCCCGGGACAGGGGGCAGGTGGCTACACCTTC. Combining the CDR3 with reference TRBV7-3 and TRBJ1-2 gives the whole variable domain GAGVSQTPSNKVTEKGKYVELRCDPISGHTALYWYRQSLGQGPEFLIYFQGTGAADDSGLPNDRFFAVRPEGSVSTLKIQRTERGDSAVYLCASSPGQGAGGYTFGSGTRLTVV.

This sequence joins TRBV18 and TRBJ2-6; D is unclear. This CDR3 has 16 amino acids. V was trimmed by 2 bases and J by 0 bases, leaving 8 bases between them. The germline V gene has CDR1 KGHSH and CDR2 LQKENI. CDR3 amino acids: CASSPSSASGANVLTF. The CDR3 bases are TGTGCCAGCTCACCATCGAGCGCCTCTGGGGCCAACGTCCTGACTTTC.

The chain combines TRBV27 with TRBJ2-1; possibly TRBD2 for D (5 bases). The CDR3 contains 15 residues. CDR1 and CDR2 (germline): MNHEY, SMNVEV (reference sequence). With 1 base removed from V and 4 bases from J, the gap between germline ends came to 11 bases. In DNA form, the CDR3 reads TGTGCCAGCAGTTTATTCCGCCCGGGGTACAATGAGCAGTTCTTC. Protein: CASSLFRPGYNEQFF.

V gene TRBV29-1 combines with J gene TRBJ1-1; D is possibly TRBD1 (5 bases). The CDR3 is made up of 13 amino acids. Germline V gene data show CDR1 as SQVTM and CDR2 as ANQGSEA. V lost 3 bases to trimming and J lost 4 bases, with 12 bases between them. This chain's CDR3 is CSVEGGIGTEAFF. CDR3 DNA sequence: TGCAGCGTTGAGGGGGGGATCGGCACTGAAGCTTTCTTT.

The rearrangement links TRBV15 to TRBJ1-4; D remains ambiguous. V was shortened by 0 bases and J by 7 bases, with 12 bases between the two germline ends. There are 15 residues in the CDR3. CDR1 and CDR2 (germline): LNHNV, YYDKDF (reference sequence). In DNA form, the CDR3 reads TGTGCCACCAGCAGAGATAGAACAGCAATTGAAAAACTGTTTTTT. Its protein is CATSRDRTAIEKLFF. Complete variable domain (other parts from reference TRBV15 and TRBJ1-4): DAMVIQNPRYQVTQFGKPVTLSCSQTLNHNVMYWYQQKSSQAPKLLFHYYDKDFNNEADTPDNFQSRRPNTSFCFLDIRSPGLGDTAMYLCATSRDRTAIEKLFFGSGTQLSVL.